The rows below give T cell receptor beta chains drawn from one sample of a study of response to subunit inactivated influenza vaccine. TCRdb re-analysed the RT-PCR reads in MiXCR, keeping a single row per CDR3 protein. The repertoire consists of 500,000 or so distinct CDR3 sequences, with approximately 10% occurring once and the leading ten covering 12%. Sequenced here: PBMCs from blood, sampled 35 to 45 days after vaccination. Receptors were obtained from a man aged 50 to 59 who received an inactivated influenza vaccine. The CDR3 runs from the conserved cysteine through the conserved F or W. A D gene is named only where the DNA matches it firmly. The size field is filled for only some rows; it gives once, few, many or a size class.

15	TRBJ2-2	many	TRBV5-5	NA	CASSFDGRGAGELFF	TGTGCCAGCAGCTTTGATGGCAGGGGAGCCGGGGAGCTGTTTTTT
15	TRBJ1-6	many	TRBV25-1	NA	CASSSTGTANSPLHF	TGTGCCAGCAGCTCGACCGGGACTGCAAATTCACCCCTCCACTTT
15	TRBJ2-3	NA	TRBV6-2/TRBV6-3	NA	CASSTQGAVGNTQYF	TGTGCCAGCAGTACCCAAGGCGCTGTCGGGAATACGCAGTATTTT
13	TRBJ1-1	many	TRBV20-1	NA	CSASGLLNTEAFF	TGCAGTGCTAGTGGGCTGCTGAACACTGAAGCTTTCTTT
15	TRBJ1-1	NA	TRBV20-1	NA	CSARDRRTLNTEAFF	TGCAGTGCTAGAGATAGACGGACTCTGAACACTGAAGCTTTCTTT
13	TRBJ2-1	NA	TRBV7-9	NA	CASTVAQFNEQFF	TGTGCCAGCACGGTGGCGCAGTTCAATGAGCAGTTCTTC
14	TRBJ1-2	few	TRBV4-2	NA	CASSQVVDNYGYTF	TGTGCCAGCAGCCAGGTAGTCGATAACTATGGCTACACCTTC
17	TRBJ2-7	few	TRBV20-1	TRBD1	CSAGGQGAKSSSYEQYF	TGCAGTGCGGGGGGACAGGGGGCAAAATCATCTTCCTACGAGCAGTACTTC
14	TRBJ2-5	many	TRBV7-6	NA	CASSLDGPVGTQYF	TGTGCCAGCAGCCTAGATGGGCCTGTGGGGACCCAGTACTTC
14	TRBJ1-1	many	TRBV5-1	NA	CASSFGTPNTEAFF	TGCGCCAGCAGCTTTGGGACACCGAACACTGAAGCTTTCTTT
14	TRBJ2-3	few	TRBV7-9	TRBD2	CASTFSGGIDTQYF	TGTGCCAGCACCTTTAGCGGGGGAATAGATACGCAGTATTTT
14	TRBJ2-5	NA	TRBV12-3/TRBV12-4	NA	CASSQRTNQETQYF	TGTGCCAGCAGCCAAAGGACCAACCAAGAGACCCAGTACTTC
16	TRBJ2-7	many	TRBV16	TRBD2	CASSHPSGGKTYEQYF	TGTGCCAGCAGCCACCCCAGCGGGGGGAAAACCTACGAGCAGTACTTC
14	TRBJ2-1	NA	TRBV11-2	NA	CASSQRRGNNEQFF	TGTGCCAGCAGCCAGAGGAGGGGTAATAATGAGCAGTTCTTC
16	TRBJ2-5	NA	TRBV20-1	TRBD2	CSAREGLAGTWETQYF	TGCAGTGCTAGAGAGGGGCTAGCGGGAACGTGGGAGACCCAGTACTTC
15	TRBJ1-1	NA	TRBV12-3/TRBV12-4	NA	CASSLSPGWYTEAFF	TGTGCCAGCAGTTTATCTCCGGGTTGGTACACTGAAGCTTTCTTT
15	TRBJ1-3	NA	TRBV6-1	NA	CASSTTGLSGNTIYF	TGTGCCAGCAGCACGACAGGACTCTCTGGAAACACCATATATTTT
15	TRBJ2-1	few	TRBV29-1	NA	CSVRGDSSSYNEQFF	TGCAGCGTTCGGGGGGACAGCAGCTCCTACAATGAGCAGTTCTTC
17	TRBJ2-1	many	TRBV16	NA	CASSLKQSRGLGNEQFF	TGTGCCAGCAGCCTCAAACAATCTCGGGGTTTGGGCAATGAGCAGTTCTTC
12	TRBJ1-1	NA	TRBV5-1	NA	CASRRDITEAFF	TGCGCCAGCAGAAGGGACATTACTGAAGCTTTCTTT
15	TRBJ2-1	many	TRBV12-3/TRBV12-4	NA	CASSLPGTVGNEQFF	TGTGCCAGCAGTCTACCGGGGACGGTGGGGAATGAGCAGTTCTTC
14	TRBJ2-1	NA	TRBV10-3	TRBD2	CAIKGTSSYNEQFF	TGTGCCATCAAAGGGACTAGCTCCTACAATGAGCAGTTCTTC
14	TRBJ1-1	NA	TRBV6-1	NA	CASSENGVNTEAFF	TGTGCCAGCAGTGAAAATGGCGTGAACACTGAAGCTTTCTTT
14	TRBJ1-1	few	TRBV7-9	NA	CASSPDGMNTEAFF	TGTGCCAGCAGCCCGGACGGTATGAACACTGAAGCTTTCTTT
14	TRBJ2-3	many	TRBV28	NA	CASSSWGGTDTQYF	TGTGCCAGCAGTTCATGGGGGGGCACAGATACGCAGTATTTT
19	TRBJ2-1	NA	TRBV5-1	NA	CASSLAAPGLTSSYNEQFF	TGCGCCAGCAGCTTGGCCGCACCCGGCCTAACAAGCTCCTACAATGAGCAGTTCTTC
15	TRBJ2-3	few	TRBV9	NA	CASSAGGGLADTQYF	TGTGCCAGCAGCGCCGGAGGGGGGCTCGCAGATACGCAGTATTTT
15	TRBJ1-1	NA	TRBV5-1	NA	CASSLQSTVNTEAFF	TGCGCCAGCAGCTTACAGAGCACAGTGAACACTGAAGCTTTCTTT
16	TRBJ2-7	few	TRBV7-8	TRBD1	CASSPFDRGRPYEQYF	TGTGCCAGCAGCCCGTTCGACAGGGGAAGGCCTTACGAGCAGTACTTC
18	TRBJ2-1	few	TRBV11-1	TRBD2	CASSLKSASGGVKNEQFF	TGTGCCAGCAGCTTAAAGTCGGCTAGCGGGGGGGTTAAAAATGAGCAGTTCTTC
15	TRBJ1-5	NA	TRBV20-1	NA	CSARDTVWGNQPQHF	TGCAGTGCTAGAGATACCGTGTGGGGCAATCAGCCCCAGCATTTT
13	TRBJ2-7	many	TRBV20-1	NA	CSARGSLSYEQYF	TGCAGTGCTAGAGGGTCTCTCTCCTACGAGCAGTACTTC
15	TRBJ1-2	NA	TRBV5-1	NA	CASSPDGDQGYGYTF	TGCGCCAGCAGCCCGGACGGAGACCAGGGCTATGGCTACACCTTC
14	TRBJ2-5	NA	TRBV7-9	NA	CASSLGVPQETQYF	TGTGCCAGCAGCTTGGGGGTCCCACAAGAGACCCAGTACTTC
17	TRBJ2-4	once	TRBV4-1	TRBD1	CASSQPGQGAAKNIQYF	TGCGCCAGCAGCCAACCCGGACAGGGGGCCGCCAAAAACATTCAGTACTTC
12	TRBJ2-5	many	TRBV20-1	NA	CSGRTTQETQYF	TGCAGTGGGAGGACTACACAAGAGACCCAGTACTTC